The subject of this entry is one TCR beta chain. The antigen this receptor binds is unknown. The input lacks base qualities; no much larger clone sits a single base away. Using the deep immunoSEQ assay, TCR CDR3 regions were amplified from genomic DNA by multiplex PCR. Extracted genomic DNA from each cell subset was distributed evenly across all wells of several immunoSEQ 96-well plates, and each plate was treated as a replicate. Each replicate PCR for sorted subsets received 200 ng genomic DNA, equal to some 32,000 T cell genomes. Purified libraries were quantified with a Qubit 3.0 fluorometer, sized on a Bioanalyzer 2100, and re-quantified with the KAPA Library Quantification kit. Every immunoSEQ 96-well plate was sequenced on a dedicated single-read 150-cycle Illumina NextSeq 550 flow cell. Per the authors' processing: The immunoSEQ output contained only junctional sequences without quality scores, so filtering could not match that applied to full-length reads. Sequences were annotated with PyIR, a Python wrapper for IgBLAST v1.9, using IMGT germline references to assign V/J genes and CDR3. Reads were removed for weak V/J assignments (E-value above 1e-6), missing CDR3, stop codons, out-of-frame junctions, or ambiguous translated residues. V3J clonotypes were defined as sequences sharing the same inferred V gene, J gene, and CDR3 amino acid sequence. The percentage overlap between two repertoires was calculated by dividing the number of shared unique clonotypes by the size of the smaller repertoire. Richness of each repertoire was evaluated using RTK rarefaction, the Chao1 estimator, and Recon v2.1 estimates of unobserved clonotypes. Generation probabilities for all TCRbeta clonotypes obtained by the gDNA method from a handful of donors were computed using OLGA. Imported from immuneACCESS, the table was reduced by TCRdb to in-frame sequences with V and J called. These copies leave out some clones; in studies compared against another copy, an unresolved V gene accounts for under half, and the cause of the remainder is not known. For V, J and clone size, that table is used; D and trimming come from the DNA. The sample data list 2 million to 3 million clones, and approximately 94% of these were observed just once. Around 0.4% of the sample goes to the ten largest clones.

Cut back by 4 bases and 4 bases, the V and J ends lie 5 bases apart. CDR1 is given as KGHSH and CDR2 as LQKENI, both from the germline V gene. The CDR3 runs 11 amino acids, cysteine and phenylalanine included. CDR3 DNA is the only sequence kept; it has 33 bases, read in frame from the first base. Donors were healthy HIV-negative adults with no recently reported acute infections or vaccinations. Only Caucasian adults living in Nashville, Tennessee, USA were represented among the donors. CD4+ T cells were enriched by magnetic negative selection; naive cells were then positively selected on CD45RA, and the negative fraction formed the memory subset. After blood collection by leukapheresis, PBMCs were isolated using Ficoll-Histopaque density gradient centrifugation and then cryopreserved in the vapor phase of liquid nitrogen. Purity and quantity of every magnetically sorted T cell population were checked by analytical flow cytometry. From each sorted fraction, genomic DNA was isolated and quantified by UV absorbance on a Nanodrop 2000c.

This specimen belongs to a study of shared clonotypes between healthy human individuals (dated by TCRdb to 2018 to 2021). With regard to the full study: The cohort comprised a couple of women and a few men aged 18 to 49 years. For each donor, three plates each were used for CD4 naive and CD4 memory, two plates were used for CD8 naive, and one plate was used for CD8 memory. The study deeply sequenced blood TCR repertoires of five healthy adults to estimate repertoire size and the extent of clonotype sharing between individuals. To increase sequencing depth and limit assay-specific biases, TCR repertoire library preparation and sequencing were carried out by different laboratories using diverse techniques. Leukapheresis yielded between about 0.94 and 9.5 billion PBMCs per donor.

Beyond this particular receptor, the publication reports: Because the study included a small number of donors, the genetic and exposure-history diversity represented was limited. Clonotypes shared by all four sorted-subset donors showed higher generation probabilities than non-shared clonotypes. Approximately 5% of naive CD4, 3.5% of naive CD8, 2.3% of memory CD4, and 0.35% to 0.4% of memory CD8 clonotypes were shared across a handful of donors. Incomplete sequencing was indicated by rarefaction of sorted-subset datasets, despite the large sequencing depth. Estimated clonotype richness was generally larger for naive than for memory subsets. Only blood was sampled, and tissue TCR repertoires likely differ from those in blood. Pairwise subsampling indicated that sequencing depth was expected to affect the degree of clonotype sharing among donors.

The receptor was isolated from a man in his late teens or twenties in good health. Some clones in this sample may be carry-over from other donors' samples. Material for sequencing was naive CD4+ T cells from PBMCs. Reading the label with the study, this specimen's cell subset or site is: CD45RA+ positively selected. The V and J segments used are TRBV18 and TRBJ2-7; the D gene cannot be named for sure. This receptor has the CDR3 CASSLEYEQYF. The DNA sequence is TGTGCCAGCTCACTAGAATACGAGCAGTACTTC. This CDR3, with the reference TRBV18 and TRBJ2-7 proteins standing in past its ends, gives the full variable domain NAGVMQNPRHLVRRRGQEARLRCSPMKGHSHVYWYRQLPEEGLKFMVYLQKENIIDESGMPKERFSAEFPKEGPSILRIQQVVRGDSAAYFCASSLEYEQYFGPGTRLTVT.